This T cell receptor (beta chain) appears in the sequencing data of a study of neurological immune-mediated disorders (dated by TCRdb to about 2019). In terms of the full investigation: Peripheral blood TCR-beta repertoires from patients with HTLV-I-associated myelopathy (HAM/TSP), patients with multiple sclerosis, and healthy controls were compared in the study using UMI-based sequencing. The cohort comprised approximately 67 subjects: 15 or so HAM/TSP patients, 35 or so multiple sclerosis patients and 20 or so healthy controls. Longitudinal HAM/TSP and healthy donors had 3 time-points each (roughly 3-40 month intervals). The roughly 110 TCR-beta libraries covered PBMC samples along with longitudinal samples, technical triplicates, and paired sorted CD4+ and CD8+ T-cell subsets.

Including cysteine and phenylalanine, the CDR3 has 16 amino acids. CDR3 DNA only is kept here, 48 bases in frame from base 1. V loses 5 bases at its end and J loses 4 bases; junction bases beyond the gene matches: 10. The CDR1 and CDR2 encoded by the germline V gene are KGHDR and SFDVKD. According to the study, the label for this sample's time point signals: longitudinal time-point 1 (baseline). Blood bank volunteers in Maryland, USA served as the healthy controls. Libraries from unsorted PBMCs were made from 2 million PBMCs kept in RNAlater at -80 degrees C until RNA extraction. Peripheral blood was subjected to Ficoll-Hypaque density gradient centrifugation to isolate PBMCs, which were then cryopreserved in liquid nitrogen. This clonotype came up once. The antigen this receptor binds is unknown. A much bigger clone sits one base away, suggesting this may be a read error. To synthesize cDNA, template-switch 5'RACE was performed with a primer carrying a 10-nucleotide random unique molecular identifier so that each TCR transcript was tagged. Every sequencing run covered 15-18 subjects and yielded more than 160 million TCR-beta sequences. Total RNA was extracted with the RNeasy kit. The KAPA Real-time Library Amplification kit was used to amplify TCR-beta VDJ regions with primers targeting the TCR constant region and the 5'RACE anchor. A first PCR added sample indexes and Illumina adaptors, and a second PCR then raised library yield. After Ampure bead purification, the roughly 650 bp TCR product was size-selected on a 2% E-gel SizeSelection system. Before pooling, libraries had their quality checked on a Bioanalyzer, their concentration measured with Qubit, and their quantity determined with the Kapa Library Quantification kit. Libraries were sequenced paired-end 2 x 150 bp on an Illumina HiSeq 2500. To increase sequence diversity, about 23-32% phiX was spiked into each library pool. The published analysis was carried out like this. The UMI-based MiGEC pipeline processed quality-filtered reads and removed over 75% of raw TCR sequences during error correction. IMGT germline references were used for aligning VDJ genes, and each clonotype was defined as a unique CDR3 amino acid sequence together with its V-J genes. Clonal expansion, Shannon diversity and CDR3 relatedness (CalcPairwiseDistances, ClusterSamples) were evaluated with VDJtools, and phylogenetic trees were built with CLCbio workbench. Using coefficient-of-variation modelling across technical triplicates, the study counted a clone as expanded if it had at least 8 unique UMIs. TCRdb redid the processing of the public reads, applying fastp at Q25 and MiXCR, and retained in-frame beta chains. Duplicate CDR3 protein sequences are folded into a single record with the most common DNA and genes. In this record, the V and J calls reflect TCRdb's handling and not the investigators' own analysis. The sample data list 60,000 to 90,000 distinct CDR3 sequences, and about 10% of these were observed just once. The ten largest clonotypes hold 9.5% to 10% of the sample.

The investigation overall reported the following: Expanded clones from different subjects shared no identical CDR3 amino acid sequences, which suggests that TCR-beta repertoires were private in all groups. The highest TCR clonal expansion was observed in HAM/TSP patients, whereas the lowest was observed in MS patients, even when compared with healthy controls.

The origin of this receptor is a man aged 25-45 years in good health. Sequencing was done on a sample of PBMCs. This receptor chain uses TRBV24-1 and TRBJ2-3, with 8 central nucleotides matching TRBD2. At the DNA level, the sequence is TGTGCCACCAGTGCCGAAATGGGACTAGACTCAGATACGCAGTATTTT. Its protein reads: CATSAEMGLDSDTQYF.